Sequencing of this TCR beta chain was carried out in a study of blood T cell repertoires in COVID-19. Study-wide background: Samples came from the United States, Italy and Spain, spanning acute and convalescent COVID-19.

As handled by the study authors: Nucleated cell number was recorded as an estimate derived from reference gene primer amplification. TCRdb keeps only in-frame clones here, not all; method: immunoSEQ multiplex PCR. The V and J calls and clone size come from that table; D and trimming were worked out from the DNA. The table includes 200,000 to 250,000 clones, roughly 80% detected once. Germline CDR1 and CDR2: SGHNT and YENEEA. Losses at the gene ends were 5 bases for V and 8 bases for J; bases not matched to a gene: 17. The CDR3 has 17 amino acids. Sample: PBMCs or T cells enriched from blood (not recorded which). The sequence derives from a woman aged 40 to 50 with acute COVID-19. The rearrangement links TRBV11-3 to TRBJ2-1, with 8 bases that match TRBD2. CDR3 sequence: CASSLGQGTSGRDEQFF. The CDR3 nucleotides are TGTGCCAGCAGCCTCGGGCAGGGTACTAGCGGAAGAGATGAGCAGTTCTTC.